What follows are 32 T cell receptor beta chains derived from one specimen sequenced in a study of T cell responses to AZD1222 COVID-19 vaccine. Method: immunoSEQ multiplex PCR; TCRdb's copy keeps in-frame clones and lacks some. The sample lists some 120,000 clones, 88% seen once, with 4.4% in the top ten. The starting material was peripheral blood, obtained on day 0 of AZD1222 vaccination. The receptors here all came from an adult in good health.

V and J are TRBV11-2 and TRBJ1-6; TRBD1 might be the D (6 bases). The CDR3 is made up of 16 amino acids. V lost 1 base, J lost 6 bases, and 13 bases lay in between. CDR1 is SGHAT, CDR2 FQNNGV, per germline. The CDR3 loop is CASSLVNRDSNSPLHF. The CDR3 nucleotides read TGTGCCAGCAGCTTAGTGAACAGGGATTCTAATTCACCCCTCCACTTT.

The gene calls are TRBV7-9 and TRBJ1-3, with 7 bases lining up with TRBD1. CDR3 size: 15 residues. With V trimmed by 3 bases and J by 2 bases, 4 bases remained unmatched. Per germline, CDR1 SEHNR and CDR2 FQNEAQ (reference sequence). The CDR3 loop is CASSFTGEAGNTIYF. The CDR3 DNA reads as TGTGCCAGCAGCTTTACAGGGGAAGCTGGAAACACCATATATTTT.

The rearrangement links TRBV10-3 to TRBJ2-7; TRBD1 or TRBD2 may be the D gene (5 bases each). The CDR3 spans 12 residues. Trimming stripped 4 bases from V and 7 bases from J, with 11 bases between. The germline gives CDR1 ENHRY, CDR2 SYGVKD. CDR3 DNA sequence: TGTGCCATCAGTGGGGGGTTGGGGGAGCAGTACTTC. Amino acid sequence: CAISGGLGEQYF.

The chain couples TRBV3-1 (or the pseudogene TRBV3-2) to TRBJ2-7; 8 bases fit TRBD1. The CDR3 totals 16 residues. Germline V gene lookup returns CDR1 LGHDT and CDR2 YNNKEL (reference sequence). Germline trimming cut 4 bases from V and 1 base from J; bases unmatched to any gene: 9. CDR3 amino acids: CASSPRTGKYSYEQYF. CDR3 DNA: TGTGCCAGCAGCCCGCGGACAGGGAAATATTCCTACGAGCAGTACTTC.

The rearrangement joins TRBV7-9 to TRBJ2-3, with D possibly matching TRBD2 (6 bases). Deletions cut 4 bases from V and 6 bases from J, with 20 bases between. The CDR3 contains 16 residues. CDR1 is SEHNR and CDR2 is FQNEAQ in the germline V gene (reference sequence). The CDR3 sequence: CASSWPIWDSQDTQYF. Written as DNA, the CDR3 is TGTGCCAGCAGCTGGCCTATTTGGGACTCCCAGGATACGCAGTATTTT.

This clone appeared a single time. The chain carries TRBV24-1 and TRBJ2-7; TRBD1 matches at 10 bases. Germline lookup yields CDR1 KGHDR and CDR2 SFDVKD. V dropped 3 bases and J dropped 7; count of bases not matched to a gene: 8. CDR3 size: 15 residues. CDR3 amino acids: CATSDPRQGAGEQYF. The CDR3 DNA follows: TGTGCCACCAGTGATCCCCGACAGGGGGCAGGGGAGCAGTACTTC.

The chain links TRBV5-4 to TRBJ1-1; D not resolved. V was trimmed by 4 bases and J by 6 bases, leaving 7 bases between them. The CDR3 length is 11 residues. Germline assignment: CDR1 SGHNT and CDR2 YYREEE (reference sequence). CDR3 coding DNA: TGTGCCAGCAGCCTAGCTGCTGAAGCTTTCTTT. Translating it yields CASSLAAEAFF. Full variable domain (missing parts from reference TRBV5-4 and TRBJ1-1): ETGVTQSPTHLIKTRGQQVTLRCSSQSGHNTVSWYQQALGQGPQFIFQYYREEENGRGNFPPRFSGLQFPNYSSELNVNALELDDSALYLCASSLAAEAFFGQGTRLTVV.

The chain uses TRBV29-1 and TRBJ2-7; tentative D call: TRBD1 (5 bases). CDR1 and CDR2 from the germline V gene are SQVTM and ANQGSEA. V dropped 3 bases and J dropped 5 bases, with 8 bases sitting between them. The CDR3 extends over 11 amino acids. The CDR3 DNA follows: TGCAGCGTTGAGCTACAGGACGAGCAGTACTTC. It specifies CSVELQDEQYF.

This chain uses TRBV3-1 (or the pseudogene TRBV3-2) with TRBJ1-5; no firm D call. The CDR3 is made up of 16 amino acids. Germline-derived CDR1 and CDR2 are LGHDT and YNNKEL (reference sequence). V dropped 0 bases and J dropped 2 bases, with 11 bases sitting between them. This CDR3 reads CASSQDGGKGNQPQHF. CDR3 coding DNA: TGTGCCAGCAGCCAAGACGGTGGAAAGGGCAATCAGCCCCAGCATTTT.

This clone showed up just a few times. The J gene is TRBJ1-6, the V gene TRBV7-8, with a weak D call TRBD1 (5 bases). This CDR3 spans 16 amino acids. Trimming took off 1 base at V and 0 bases at J, with 7 bases between the two ends. Germline assignment: CDR1 SGHVS and CDR2 FQNEAQ. This CDR3 reads CASSLDRSSYNSPLHF. The CDR3, as DNA: TGTGCCAGCAGCTTAGACAGGAGCTCCTATAATTCACCCCTCCACTTT.

V usage is TRBV19 and J usage is TRBJ1-4; 7 bases fit TRBD1. CDR1 and CDR2 (germline): LNHDA, SQIVND (reference sequence). V was pared by 6 bases and J by 8 bases, with 18 bases of the junction left unmatched. The CDR3 runs to 17 residues. The CDR3 here is CASRPKGIRGLGEKLFF. The CDR3, as DNA: TGTGCCAGTAGACCAAAGGGGATTAGGGGGCTTGGAGAAAAACTGTTTTTT.

The chain recombines TRBV6-2 or TRBV6-3 with TRBJ1-5; no firm D call. V shed 2 bases and J shed 7 bases, with 12 bases lying between them. The CDR3 spans 14 residues. The germline gives CDR1 MNHEY, CDR2 SVGEGT. Here the CDR3 reads CASSYTLTGQPQHF. The CDR3 DNA reads as TGTGCCAGCAGTTACACCCTCACGGGCCAGCCCCAGCATTTT.

This clone was recorded only once. The DNA of the CDR3 is TGTGCCAGCAGTTACTCGACAGGGGGCGGGGAGCTGTTTTTT. Translating gives CASSYSTGGGELFF. This chain links TRBV6-2 or TRBV6-3 with TRBJ2-2; 9 bases match TRBD1. Germline V gives CDR1 MNHEY, CDR2 SVGEGT. Unmatched junction bases numbered 0, after V lost 0 bases and J lost 7 bases. CDR3 length: 14 residues.

This chain links TRBV6-4 with TRBJ2-2; D gene unclear. The CDR3 contains 13 residues. The germline gives CDR1 MRHNA, CDR2 SNTAGT. The V and J ends lost 3 bases and 3 bases respectively, with 5 bases between them. CDR3 coding DNA: TGTGCCAGCAGTGAGGTGGACACCGGGGAGCTGTTTTTT. It yields the protein CASSEVDTGELFF.

The chain couples TRBV2 to TRBJ1-1; D not resolved. V lost 8 bases and J 4 bases, leaving 11 bases between the germline ends. Per the germline V gene, CDR1 is SNHLY and CDR2 is FYNNEI. This CDR3 has 12 amino acids. Written as DNA, the CDR3 is TGTGCCAGCTCCTGGGAGGGCACTGAAGCTTTCTTT. Protein: CASSWEGTEAFF.

V usage is TRBV7-9 and J usage is TRBJ1-6; maybe TRBD1 (6 bases). The CDR3 spans 15 residues. V was shortened by 7 bases and J by 9 bases, with 19 bases between the two germline ends. Germline V gene sequence: CDR1 SEHNR, CDR2 FQNEAQ (reference sequence). The CDR3 bases are TGTGCCAGCACCAACCTAAGGGGGTTGGTTTCACCCCTCCACTTT. It is translated as CASTNLRGLVSPLHF.

This chain links TRBV28 with TRBJ1-1; 7 bases are a match to TRBD1. Germline values: CDR1 MDHEN, CDR2 SYDVKM. The J segment lost 7 bases and the V segment lost 7 bases, leaving 9 bases of the junction unmatched. This CDR3 region has 13 residues. The CDR3 spells CASIRGQALEAFF. The CDR3 DNA follows: TGTGCCAGCATACGAGGACAGGCGCTTGAAGCTTTCTTT.

The genes are TRBV14 and TRBJ2-1, with D perhaps being TRBD1 or TRBD2 (5 bases each). CDR1 is SGHDN, CDR2 FVKESK, per germline. The CDR3 is 16 residues long. V lost 0 bases to trimming and J lost 4 bases, with 13 bases between them. Written as DNA, the CDR3 is TGTGCCAGCAGCCAAGATTCAGGGACGGTTTACAATGAGCAGTTCTTC. It yields the protein CASSQDSGTVYNEQFF.

This chain uses TRBV27 with TRBJ2-3; possibly TRBD1 for D (6 bases). Per the germline V gene, CDR1 is MNHEY and CDR2 is SMNVEV (reference sequence). The CDR3 covers 14 residues. V was clipped by 3 bases and J by 4 bases, with 11 bases between them. DNA for the CDR3: TGTGCCAGCAGTTTCAGTCAGGGGCCAGATACGCAGTATTTT. It yields the protein CASSFSQGPDTQYF.

The rearrangement links TRBV6-2 or TRBV6-3 to TRBJ1-1, with 9 bases that match TRBD1. J lost 4 bases, V lost 6 bases, and 15 bases had no gene match. This CDR3 region has 17 residues. Germline V gene lookup returns CDR1 MNHEY and CDR2 SVGEGT. The CDR3 loop reads CASSYSGTGNGITEAFF. The CDR3 DNA sequence: TGTGCCAGCAGCTATTCCGGGACAGGGAACGGAATCACTGAAGCTTTCTTT.

This sequence joins TRBV6-1 and TRBJ2-1, with 7 positions matching TRBD1. Trimming removed 1 base from V and 1 base from J; junction bases left unmatched: 1. This CDR3 spans 15 amino acids. Germline lookup yields CDR1 MNHNS and CDR2 SASEGT. The CDR3 reads CASSEGQGSYNEQFF. As DNA, the CDR3 is TGTGCCAGCAGTGAAGGACAGGGTTCCTACAATGAGCAGTTCTTC.

The chain joins TRBV11-3 to TRBJ2-1; perhaps TRBD1 as D (7 bases). The V and J ends lost 1 base and 1 base respectively, with 14 bases between them. The CDR3 is made up of 17 amino acids. Germline CDR1 reads SGHNT; CDR2 reads YENEEA. The CDR3 DNA is TGTGCCAGCAGCTTAGCTGGAGGGGGCTCTTCCTACAATGAGCAGTTCTTC. Encoded protein: CASSLAGGGSSYNEQFF.

The chain joins TRBV3-1 (or the pseudogene TRBV3-2) to TRBJ2-7; unclear D gene. The CDR3 runs 13 residues. Trimming stripped 2 bases from V and 3 bases from J, with 8 bases between. The V gene's germline CDR1 is LGHDT and CDR2 YNNKEL (reference sequence). The CDR3 DNA reads as TGTGCCAGCAGCCAAATAGGAAGCTACGAGCAGTACTTC. It encodes CASSQIGSYEQYF.

The V gene is TRBV24-1, the J gene TRBJ2-1; possible D gene TRBD1, 5 bases. Trimming took off 2 bases at V and 11 bases at J, with 12 bases between the two ends. Looked up from germline, CDR1 is KGHDR and CDR2 is SFDVKD. This CDR3 comprises 13 residues. The CDR3, as DNA: TGTGCCACCAGTGATTCCAACAGGTACAAGCAGTTCTTC. Its translation is CATSDSNRYKQFF.

V and J are TRBV7-8 and TRBJ2-7; D is ambiguous. The V and J ends lost 4 bases and 2 bases respectively, with 15 bases between them. The germline V gene has CDR1 SGHVS and CDR2 FQNEAQ. This CDR3 comprises 15 residues. The CDR3 DNA sequence: TGTGCCAGCAGCTCGCGTAGGCTCCATCCCTACGAGCAGTACTTC. This sequence encodes CASSSRRLHPYEQYF.

This rearrangement joins TRBV7-9 to TRBJ2-5; 16 bases agree with TRBD2. This CDR3 has 15 amino acids. Germline trimming cut 11 bases from V and 5 bases from J; bases unmatched to any gene: 8. Germline CDR1 SEHNR, CDR2 FQNEAQ (reference sequence). This chain's CDR3 is CAAGTSGGAEETQYF. CDR3 in DNA: TGTGCCGCAGGGACTAGCGGGGGGGCCGAGGAGACCCAGTACTTC.

The CDR3 DNA is TGTGCCAGTAGTATCCGGACTAGCGGGATGGAGCTAGCCAAAAACATTCAGTACTTC. Protein sequence: CASSIRTSGMELAKNIQYF. The chain has TRBV19 and TRBJ2-4; 12 bases agree with TRBD2. J gave up 0 bases and V 3 bases, and 9 bases lay outside the gene matches. The CDR3 totals 19 residues. From germline, CDR1 is LNHDA and CDR2 SQIVND (reference sequence).

The chain is built from TRBV15 and TRBJ2-7, with TRBD2 identical over 8 bases. The CDR3 has 17 residues. V gave up 1 base and J gave up 3 bases; unmatched junction bases: 11. From germline, CDR1 is LNHNV and CDR2 YYDKDF (reference sequence). CDR3 amino acids: CATSRASLSGNFYEQYF. The CDR3, as DNA: TGTGCCACCAGCAGAGCTTCCCTTAGCGGGAACTTCTACGAGCAGTACTTC.

The chain employs TRBV6-4 and TRBJ1-2; 11 bases line up with TRBD1. Germline CDR1 is MRHNA and CDR2 is SNTAGT. The CDR3 sequence is 16 residues long. J was trimmed by 0 bases and V by 6 bases; bases with no gene match: 6. For the CDR3, the DNA is TGTGCCAGCAGCTCCGGGACAGGGGGACCTAACTATGGCTACACCTTC. Translated: CASSSGTGGPNYGYTF.

The V and J genes are TRBV30 and TRBJ2-5; 9 bases line up with TRBD1. Germline V gene sequence: CDR1 GTSNPN, CDR2 SVGIG (reference sequence). The CDR3 loop spans 13 amino acids. Trimming cost V 4 bases and J 0 bases; bases outside gene matches: 0. DNA for the CDR3: TGTGCCTGGAACAGGGGGCACCAAGAGACCCAGTACTTC. This codes for CAWNRGHQETQYF.

V is TRBV11-2 and J is TRBJ2-1, with TRBD1 identical over 11 bases. Trimming at V came to 5 bases and at J to 7 bases, leaving 7 bases not matched to a gene. The CDR3 runs 15 residues. CDR1 is SGHAT, CDR2 FQNNGV, per germline. The DNA for the CDR3 is TGTGCCAGCAGCCGGACAGGGGGCGCCTTGAATGAGCAGTTCTTC. It is translated as CASSRTGGALNEQFF.

J is TRBJ1-3 and V is TRBV25-1; unclear D gene. This CDR3 is built from 16 residues. The V end was cut by 4 bases, the J end by 0 bases, with 13 bases between. The germline gives CDR1 MGHDK, CDR2 SYGVNS. The CDR3: CASSGPSVSSGNTIYF. The CDR3 region has the DNA TGTGCCAGCAGTGGACCCAGTGTTAGCTCTGGAAACACCATATATTTT.